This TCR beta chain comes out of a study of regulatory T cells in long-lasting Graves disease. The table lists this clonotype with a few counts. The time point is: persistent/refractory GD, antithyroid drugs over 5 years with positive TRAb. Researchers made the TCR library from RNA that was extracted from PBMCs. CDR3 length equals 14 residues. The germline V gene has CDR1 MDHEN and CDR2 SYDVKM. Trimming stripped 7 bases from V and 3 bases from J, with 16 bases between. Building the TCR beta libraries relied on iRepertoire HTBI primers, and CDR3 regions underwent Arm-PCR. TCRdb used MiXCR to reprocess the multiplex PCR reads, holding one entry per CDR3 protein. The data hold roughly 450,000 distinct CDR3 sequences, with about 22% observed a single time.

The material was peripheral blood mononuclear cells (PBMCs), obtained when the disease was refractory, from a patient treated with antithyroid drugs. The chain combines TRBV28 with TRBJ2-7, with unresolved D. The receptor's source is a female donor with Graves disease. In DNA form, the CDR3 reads TGTGCCAGCAATCCCGGCGGCAAACTCTACGAGCAGTACTTC. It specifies CASNPGGKLYEQYF.